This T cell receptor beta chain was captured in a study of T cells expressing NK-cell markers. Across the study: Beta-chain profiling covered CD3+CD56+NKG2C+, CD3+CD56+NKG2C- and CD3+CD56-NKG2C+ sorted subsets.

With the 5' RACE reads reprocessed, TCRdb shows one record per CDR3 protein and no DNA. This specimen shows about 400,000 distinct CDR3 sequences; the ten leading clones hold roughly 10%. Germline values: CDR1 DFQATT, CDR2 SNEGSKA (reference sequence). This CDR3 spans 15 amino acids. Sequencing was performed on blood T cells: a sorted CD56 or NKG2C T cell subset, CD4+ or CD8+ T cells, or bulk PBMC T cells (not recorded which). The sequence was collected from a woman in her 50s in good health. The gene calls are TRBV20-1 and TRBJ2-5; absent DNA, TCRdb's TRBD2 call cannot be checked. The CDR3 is CSARGAGKVQETQYF.